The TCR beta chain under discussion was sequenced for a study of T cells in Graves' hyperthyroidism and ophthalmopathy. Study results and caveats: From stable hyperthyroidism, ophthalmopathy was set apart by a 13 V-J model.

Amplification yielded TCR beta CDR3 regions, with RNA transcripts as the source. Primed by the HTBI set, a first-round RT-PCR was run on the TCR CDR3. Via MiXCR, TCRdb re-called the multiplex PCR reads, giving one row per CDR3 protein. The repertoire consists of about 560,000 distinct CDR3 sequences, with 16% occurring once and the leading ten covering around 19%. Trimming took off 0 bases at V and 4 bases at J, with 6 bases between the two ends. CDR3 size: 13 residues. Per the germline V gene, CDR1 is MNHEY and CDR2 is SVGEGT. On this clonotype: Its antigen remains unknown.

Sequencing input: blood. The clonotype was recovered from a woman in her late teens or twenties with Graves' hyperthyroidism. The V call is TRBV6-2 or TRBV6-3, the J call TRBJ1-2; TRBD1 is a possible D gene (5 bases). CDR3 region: CASSYSDSYGYTF. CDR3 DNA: TGTGCCAGCAGTTACTCTGACAGCTATGGCTACACCTTC.